These 12 T cell receptor beta chains originate from one sample sequenced in a study of T cell repertoires in cytomegalovirus infection. TCRdb used MiXCR to reprocess the reads, holding one entry per CDR3 protein. The sample records roughly 800,000 distinct CDR3 sequences, just under 30% being singletons. Their antigens are not known. The source was cultured CD8+ T cells from PBMCs, collected from culture after CMV antigen stimulation. The receptors shown here come from a human donor in good health (CMV status not recorded). Some clones in this sample may be carry-over from other donors' samples.

The V call is TRBV27, the J call TRBJ1-1; D is possibly TRBD1 (5 bases). The CDR3 runs 14 residues. The ends were cut back, 1 base at V and 5 bases at J, with 11 bases in the middle. Germline V gene lookup returns CDR1 MNHEY and CDR2 SMNVEV (reference sequence). As DNA, the CDR3 is TGTGCCAGCAGTTTATATGGGGCCGGAACTGAAGCTTTCTTT. Translating gives CASSLYGAGTEAFF.

V is TRBV7-8 and J is TRBJ2-3, with D possibly TRBD2 on 6 matching bases. Deletions cut 4 bases from V and 2 bases from J, with 10 bases between. There are 14 residues in the CDR3. Germline V gives CDR1 SGHVS, CDR2 FQNEAQ. The CDR3 DNA reads as TGTGCCAGCAGCTCTCCGGGAGCCACAGATACGCAGTATTTT. It yields the protein CASSSPGATDTQYF.

This clonotype was seen only a few times. The V call is TRBV12-3 or TRBV12-4, the J call TRBJ2-7; 11 positions agree with TRBD1. V dropped 4 bases and J dropped 2; count of bases not matched to a gene: 7. This CDR3 has 16 amino acids. CDR3 bases: TGTGCCAGCAGTTCCAGGGACAGGGGGTTGGCCTACGAGCAGTACTTC. Translation gives CASSSRDRGLAYEQYF.

The rearrangement uses TRBV19 and TRBJ2-5, with 8 bases fitting TRBD2. There are 15 residues in the CDR3. The germline V gene encodes CDR1 LNHDA and CDR2 SQIVND (reference sequence). J lost 0 bases, V lost 7 bases, and 7 bases had no gene match. The CDR3, as DNA: TGTGCCAGTAAGCTTCGGGGGGGGTACCAAGAGACCCAGTACTTC. Translating it yields CASKLRGGYQETQYF.

The table lists this clonotype with a few counts. The chain joins TRBV12-3 or TRBV12-4 to TRBJ2-7, with 10 bases that match TRBD2. The CDR3 is made up of 15 amino acids. J was trimmed by 7 bases and V by 4 bases; bases with no gene match: 10. Written as DNA, the CDR3 is TGTGCCAGCAGTTGGCTCCCACTAGCGGGGAAAGAGCAGTACTTC. Translating gives CASSWLPLAGKEQYF.

The chain is built from TRBV25-1 and TRBJ1-2, with a weak D call TRBD1 (5 bases). This CDR3 region has 15 residues. V lost 1 base to trimming and J lost 3 bases, with 12 bases between them. CDR1 is MGHDK and CDR2 is SYGVNS in the germline V gene. In nucleotides, the CDR3 is TGTGCCAGCAGTGAATGGGGGGTCTTCGACTATGGCTACACCTTC. It is translated as CASSEWGVFDYGYTF.

This clonotype was seen more than once but under ten times. The genes are TRBV6-2 or TRBV6-3 and TRBJ1-2; D gene unclear. V lost 3 bases to trimming and J lost 7 bases, with 9 bases between them. This CDR3 is built from 12 residues. Per the germline V gene, CDR1 is MNHEY and CDR2 is SVGEGT. CDR3 protein: CASSYSGPGYTF. The CDR3 region has the DNA TGTGCCAGCAGTTATTCCGGTCCTGGCTACACCTTC.

This clonotype was picked up a small number of times. This chain uses TRBV7-6 with TRBJ2-2, with a possible D match to TRBD2 (6 bases). In germline, CDR1 is SGHVS, CDR2 FNYEAQ. Trimming pared 1 base from V and 0 bases from J, leaving 9 bases between. This CDR3 comprises 16 residues. CDR3: CASSLEGLTNTGELFF. CDR3 nucleotide sequence: TGTGCCAGCAGCTTAGAGGGACTTACGAACACCGGGGAGCTGTTTTTT.

As regards this clonotype: Given a much more abundant clone one base away, this may be a read error. V gene TRBV7-6 combines with J gene TRBJ2-1, with TRBD2 matching 8 bases. The CDR3 runs to 15 residues. Germline assignment: CDR1 SGHVS and CDR2 FNYEAQ. The CDR3 is CAGSPSGGSYNEQFF. The CDR3 nucleotides are TGTGCCGGCAGCCCCAGCGGGGGCTCCTACAATGAGCAGTTCTTC.

V usage is TRBV4-1 and J usage is TRBJ2-3; TRBD1 matches 9 bases. This CDR3 spans 14 amino acids. Germline trimming cut 1 base from V and 4 bases from J; bases unmatched to any gene: 0. CDR1 is MGHRA and CDR2 is YSYEKL in the germline V gene. Here the CDR3 reads CASSQGDRADTQYF. The CDR3 bases are TGCGCCAGCAGCCAAGGGGACAGGGCAGATACGCAGTATTTT.

This chain connects TRBV6-5 to TRBJ1-3; D ambiguous. CDR3 length equals 14 residues. The V and J ends lost 2 bases and 0 bases respectively, with 5 bases between them. Germline values: CDR1 MNHEY, CDR2 SVGAGI. In DNA form, the CDR3 reads TGTGCCAGCAGTTACGGTAACTCTGGAAACACCATATATTTT. It specifies CASSYGNSGNTIYF.

This sequence joins TRBV2 and TRBJ2-3; D not resolved. There are 13 residues in the CDR3. Trimming took off 6 bases at V and 4 bases at J, with 11 bases between the two ends. Germline-derived CDR1 and CDR2 are SNHLY and FYNNEI. CDR3 amino acids: CASSDLGPDTQYF. DNA for the CDR3: TGTGCCAGCAGCGATCTAGGACCAGATACGCAGTATTTT.